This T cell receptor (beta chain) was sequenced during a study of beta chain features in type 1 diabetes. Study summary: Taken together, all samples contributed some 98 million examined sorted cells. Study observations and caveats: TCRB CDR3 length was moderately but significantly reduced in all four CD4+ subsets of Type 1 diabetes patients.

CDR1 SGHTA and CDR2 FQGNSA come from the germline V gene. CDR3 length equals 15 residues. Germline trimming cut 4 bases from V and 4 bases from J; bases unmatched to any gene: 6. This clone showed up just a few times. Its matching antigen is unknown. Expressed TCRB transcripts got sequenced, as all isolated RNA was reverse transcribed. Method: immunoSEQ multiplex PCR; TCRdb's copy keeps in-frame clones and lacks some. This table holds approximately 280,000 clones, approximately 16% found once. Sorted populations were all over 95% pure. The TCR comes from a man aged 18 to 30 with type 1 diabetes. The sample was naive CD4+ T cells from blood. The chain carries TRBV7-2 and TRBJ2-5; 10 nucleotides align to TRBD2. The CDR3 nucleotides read TGTGCCAGCAGCTCCCGACTAGCGGGCCCAGAGACCCAGTACTTC. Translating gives CASSSRLAGPETQYF.